The 15 T cell receptor beta chains reported below all come from one sample, sequenced in a study of blood T cell repertoires in COVID-19. The protocol was immunoSEQ multiplex PCR, while the TCRdb copy is restricted to in-frame clones and leaves out a portion. The sample includes 95,000 to 150,000 clones, roughly 84% of them seen just once. The source material was peripheral blood. The receptors were gathered from a man in his fifties or sixties with acute or convalescent COVID-19.

This clone was seen once. The chain has TRBV6-5 and TRBJ1-4, with D perhaps TRBD1 (5 bases). From germline, CDR1 is MNHEY and CDR2 SVGAGI. CDR3 length equals 14 residues. With 2 bases removed from V and 10 bases from J, the gap between germline ends came to 14 bases. This CDR3 reads CASSYTGLSGKLFF. CDR3 nucleotide sequence: TGTGCCAGCAGTTACACGGGACTGAGTGGAAAACTGTTTTTT.

The chain has TRBV18 and TRBJ2-1; possibly TRBD2 for D (6 bases). This CDR3 has 14 residues. Germline V gene data show CDR1 as KGHSH and CDR2 as LQKENI. V lost 3 bases, J lost 8 bases, and 14 bases lay in between. The CDR3 here is CASSPGSWVDEQFF. The CDR3 nucleotides are TGTGCCAGCTCACCCGGGAGCTGGGTCGATGAGCAGTTCTTC.

The rearrangement links TRBV29-1 to TRBJ1-2; 9 bases align to TRBD1. The CDR3 has 13 amino acids. With 6 bases clipped from V and 7 bases from J, the junction kept 9 bases outside the gene matches. Germline V gene data show CDR1 as SQVTM and CDR2 as ANQGSEA. The CDR3 region is CSVADRGLSGYTF. CDR3 bases: TGCAGCGTCGCTGACAGGGGGTTGAGTGGCTACACCTTC.

The chain links TRBV6-5 to TRBJ1-4; perhaps TRBD1 as D (5 bases). This CDR3 has 15 amino acids. Germline V gives CDR1 MNHEY, CDR2 SVGAGI. Trimming shortened V by 4 bases and J by 7 bases, and 16 bases separated the two germline ends. DNA for the CDR3: TGTGCCAGCAGTTCAACGGGGGATGAGGGTGAAAAACTGTTTTTT. This translates into CASSSTGDEGEKLFF.

This clone has only one observation. The genes are TRBV19 and TRBJ1-4; TRBD1 agrees at 10 bases. V trimming: 5 bases; J trimming: 8 bases; junction bases outside the gene matches: 5. The germline CDR1 and CDR2 sequences are LNHDA and SQIVND (reference sequence). This CDR3 spans 14 amino acids. In DNA, the CDR3 is TGTGCCAGTAGTCCGGGACAGGGGAACGAAAAACTGTTTTTT. Its protein is CASSPGQGNEKLFF.

The chain joins TRBV2 to TRBJ1-5, with TRBD1 matching 7 bases. CDR1 and CDR2 (germline): SNHLY, FYNNEI. Trimming at V came to 7 bases and at J to 1 base, leaving 7 bases not matched to a gene. The CDR3 is 15 residues long. CDR3 amino acids: CASTGQGGSNQPQHF. The CDR3 nucleotides read TGTGCCAGCACCGGGCAGGGGGGCAGCAATCAGCCCCAGCATTTT.

The chain joins TRBV7-9 to TRBJ2-3, with D perhaps matching TRBD2 (5 bases). Trimming left V 5 bases short and J 0 bases short, with 9 bases between. This CDR3 is 14 amino acids long. The germline V gene encodes CDR1 SEHNR and CDR2 FQNEAQ (reference sequence). CDR3 loop: CASSPGLSTDTQYF. The DNA of the CDR3 is TGTGCCAGCAGCCCTGGACTCAGCACAGATACGCAGTATTTT.

In nucleotides, the CDR3 is TGTGCCAGCGGTCAGGTGAATGGGAATTCACCCCTCCACTTT. This gives the protein CASGQVNGNSPLHF. This chain uses TRBV28 with TRBJ1-6, with D uncertain. The length of the CDR3 is 14 residues. V lost 8 bases and J lost 7, with 15 bases in between. The V gene's germline CDR1 is MDHEN and CDR2 SYDVKM.

CDR3 residues: CASSAAGNNREKLFF. In nucleotides, the CDR3 is TGTGCCAGCAGTGCCGCAGGGAATAATCGTGAAAAACTGTTTTTT. This chain links TRBV28 with TRBJ1-4; D is possibly TRBD1 (5 bases). The CDR3 is 15 residues long. Germline assignment: CDR1 MDHEN and CDR2 SYDVKM. Trimming took off 5 bases at V and 7 bases at J, with 17 bases between the two ends.

This rearrangement joins TRBV5-5 to TRBJ2-7, with a tentative D call TRBD2 (5 bases). With 7 bases removed from V and 3 bases from J, the gap between germline ends came to 20 bases. Germline assignment: CDR1 SGHKS and CDR2 YYEKEE (reference sequence). This CDR3 is built from 15 residues. DNA of the CDR3: TGTGCCAGCGGAGCCCCATCGGACCGGGGCTACGAGCAGTACTTC. Translated, it gives CASGAPSDRGYEQYF. The whole variable domain, filled in from reference TRBV5-5 and TRBJ2-7, reads DAGVTQSPTHLIKTRGQQVTLRCSPISGHKSVSWYQQVLGQGPQFIFQYYEKEERGRGNFPDRFSARQFPNYSSELNVNALLLGDSALYLCASGAPSDRGYEQYFGPGTRLTVT.

The chain links TRBV3-1 (or the pseudogene TRBV3-2) to TRBJ2-2; TRBD2 agrees at 9 bases. With V trimmed by 4 bases and J by 2 bases, 5 bases remained unmatched. This CDR3 is built from 16 residues. CDR1 is LGHDT, CDR2 YNNKEL, per germline (reference sequence). Here the CDR3 DNA reads TGTGCCAGCAGCCTTAGACTAGCGGCAAACACCGGGGAGCTGTTTTTT. This sequence encodes CASSLRLAANTGELFF.

The chain has TRBV7-2 and TRBJ2-6, with 7 positions matching TRBD2. Germline loops: CDR1 SGHTA, CDR2 FQGNSA. The CDR3 totals 16 residues. V shed 5 bases and J 3 bases; nucleotides not matched to a gene: 7. CDR3 sequence: CASSALGGFGANVLTF. DNA for the CDR3: TGTGCCAGCAGCGCCCTCGGGGGGTTTGGGGCCAACGTCCTGACTTTC.

V and J are TRBV18 and TRBJ2-1, with 10 nucleotides matching TRBD2. The J segment lost 7 bases and the V segment lost 6 bases, leaving 12 bases of the junction unmatched. CDR1 KGHSH and CDR2 LQKENI come from the germline V gene. The CDR3 has 16 residues. CDR3 sequence reads: CASSPRLAGEDNEQFF. CDR3 in DNA: TGTGCCAGCTCTCCCCGGCTAGCGGGAGAGGATAATGAGCAGTTCTTC.

The genes are TRBV20-1 and TRBJ2-7; D is possibly TRBD2 (5 bases). The CDR3 spans 11 residues. In germline, CDR1 is DFQATT, CDR2 SNEGSKA (reference sequence). V lost 3 bases to trimming and J lost 7 bases, with 10 bases between them. The CDR3 DNA follows: TGCAGTGCTAGGGGTCCGGGGGAGCAGTACTTC. It codes for CSARGPGEQYF.

The V and J genes are TRBV27 and TRBJ1-1, with D possibly TRBD1 on 6 matching bases. V was shortened by 1 base and J by 0 bases, with 6 bases between the two germline ends. This CDR3 has 14 amino acids. The germline V gene encodes CDR1 MNHEY and CDR2 SMNVEV (reference sequence). This chain's CDR3 is CASSLWGLNTEAFF. CDR3 bases: TGTGCCAGCAGTTTATGGGGGCTGAACACTGAAGCTTTCTTT.